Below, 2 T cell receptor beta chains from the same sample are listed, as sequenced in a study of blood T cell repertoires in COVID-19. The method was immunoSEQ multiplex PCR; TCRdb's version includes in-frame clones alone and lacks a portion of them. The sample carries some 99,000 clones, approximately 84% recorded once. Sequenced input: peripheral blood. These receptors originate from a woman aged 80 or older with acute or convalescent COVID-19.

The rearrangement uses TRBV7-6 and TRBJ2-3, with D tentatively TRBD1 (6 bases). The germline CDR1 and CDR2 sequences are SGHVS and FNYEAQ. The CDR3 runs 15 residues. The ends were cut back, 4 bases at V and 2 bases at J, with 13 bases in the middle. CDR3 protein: CASSYRQDITDTQYF. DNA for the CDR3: TGTGCCAGCAGCTATAGACAGGATATCACAGATACGCAGTATTTT.

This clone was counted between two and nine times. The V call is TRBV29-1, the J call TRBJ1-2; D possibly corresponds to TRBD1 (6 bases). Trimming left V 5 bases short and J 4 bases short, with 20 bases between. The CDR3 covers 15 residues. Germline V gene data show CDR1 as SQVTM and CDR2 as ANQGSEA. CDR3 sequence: CSVIGSGVTGYGYTF. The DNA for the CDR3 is TGCAGCGTTATAGGGTCAGGGGTGACGGGCTATGGCTACACCTTC.